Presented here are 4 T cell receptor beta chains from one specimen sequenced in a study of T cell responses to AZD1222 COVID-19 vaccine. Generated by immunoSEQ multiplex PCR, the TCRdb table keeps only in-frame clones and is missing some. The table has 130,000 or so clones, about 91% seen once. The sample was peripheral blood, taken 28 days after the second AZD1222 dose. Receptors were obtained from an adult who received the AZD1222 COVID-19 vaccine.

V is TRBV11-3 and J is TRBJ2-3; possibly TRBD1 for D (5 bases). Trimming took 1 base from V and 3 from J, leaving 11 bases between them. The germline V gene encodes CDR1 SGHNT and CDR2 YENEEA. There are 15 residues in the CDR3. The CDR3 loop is CASSLGWQGTDTQYF. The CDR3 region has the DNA TGTGCCAGCAGCTTAGGTTGGCAGGGAACAGATACGCAGTATTTT. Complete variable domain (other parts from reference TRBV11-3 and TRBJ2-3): EAGVVQSPRYKIIEKKQPVAFWCNPISGHNTLYWYLQNLGQGPELLIRYENEEAVDDSQLPKDRFSAERLKGVDSTLKIQPAELGDSAVYLCASSLGWQGTDTQYFGPGTRLTVL.

The CDR3 DNA is TGTGCCAGCAGCCTGGCGGGGACTAAAGATGAGCAGTTCTTC. Its translation is CASSLAGTKDEQFF. The J gene is TRBJ2-1, the V gene TRBV7-8; 7 bases line up with TRBD2. J gave up 8 bases and V 5 bases, and 9 bases lay outside the gene matches. The germline CDR1 and CDR2 sequences are SGHVS and FQNEAQ. The CDR3 consists of 14 residues.

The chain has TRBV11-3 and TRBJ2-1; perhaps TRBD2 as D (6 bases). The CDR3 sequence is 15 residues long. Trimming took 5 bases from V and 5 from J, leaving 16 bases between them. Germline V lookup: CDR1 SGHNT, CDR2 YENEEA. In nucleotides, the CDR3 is TGTGCCAGCAGCCCCGTCGGGAGTCTCGACAATGAGCAGTTCTTC. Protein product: CASSPVGSLDNEQFF.

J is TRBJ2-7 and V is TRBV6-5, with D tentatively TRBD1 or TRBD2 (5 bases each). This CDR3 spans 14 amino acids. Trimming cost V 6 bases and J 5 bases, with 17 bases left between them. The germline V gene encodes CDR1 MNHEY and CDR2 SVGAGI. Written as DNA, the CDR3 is TGTGCCAGCAGCCGGGACCCAAGCCTCCACGAGCAGTACTTC. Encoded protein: CASSRDPSLHEQYF.